These T cell receptor beta chains were read from a single sample in a study of identifying expanded T cells in peripheral blood. The repertoire was sequenced with immunoSEQ multiplex PCR; TCRdb's copy has only in-frame clones and lacks some. This sample has fewer than 55,000 clones, with approximately 80% found just once. Sequences were obtained from blood. Receptor source: a person aged 18-69 years in good health. Both conserved end residues are part of each CDR3. D genes are given only for firm matches. For some rows the clone size is stated as once, few or many, or as a class when expanded; others skip it.

v_call	j_call	clone_size	d_call	cdr3_nt	cdr3_aa
TRBV11-3	TRBJ2-3	.	TRBD2	TGTGCCAGCAGCTTCCTGAAAGCGGGAGGGATCACAGATACGCAGTATTTT	CASSFLKAGGITDTQYF
TRBV11-2	TRBJ2-1	.	.	TGTGCCAGCAGCTTAGACGGCTCCTTCTTGAGGGACAATGAGCAGTTCTTC	CASSLDGSFLRDNEQFF
TRBV19	TRBJ1-1	.	TRBD1	TGTGCCAGTAGGAGCCGGGACAGGGGGTCGTTCACTGAAGCTTTCTTT	CASRSRDRGSFTEAFF
TRBV2	TRBJ1-2	once	TRBD1	TGTGCCAGCAGAAAGGACAGGGGGCCATATGGCTACACCTTC	CASRKDRGPYGYTF
TRBV19	TRBJ2-7	.	TRBD1	TGTGCCAGGAACCCGGGACAGGGGGCCTACGAGCAGTACTTC	CARNPGQGAYEQYF
TRBV30	TRBJ2-5	.	TRBD1	TGTGCCTGGAGTGTACAGGGGGTTGGGACCCAGTACTTC	CAWSVQGVGTQYF
TRBV6-4	TRBJ2-3	few	TRBD2	TGTGCCAGCAGTGAGTCTAGCGGGGGGGCAGATACGCAGTATTTT	CASSESSGGADTQYF
TRBV2	TRBJ1-1	.	TRBD1	TGTGCCAGCACTGACAGGGAGAACACTGAAGCTTTCTTT	CASTDRENTEAFF
TRBV5-1	TRBJ1-6	.	.	TGCGCCAGCAGCTATGGACACGGAGGAAATTCACCCCTCCACTTT	CASSYGHGGNSPLHF
TRBV28	TRBJ2-1	.	.	TGTGCCAGCATCTTATCTGCAGGGGCCTACAATGAGCAGTTCTTC	CASILSAGAYNEQFF
TRBV7-2	TRBJ2-3	.	.	TGTGCCAGCAGCTCGCGGGTCCACAGGGTCGCGACAGATACGCAGTATTTT	CASSSRVHRVATDTQYF
TRBV30	TRBJ1-1	.	.	TGTGCCTGGATGATGAACACTGAAGCTTTCTTT	CAWMMNTEAFF
TRBV6-1	TRBJ1-1	once	TRBD1	TGTGCCAGCAGGGACTTAAGGGGGCGAGGCACTGAAGCTTTCTTT	CASRDLRGRGTEAFF
TRBV7-2	TRBJ2-3	.	TRBD2	TGTGCCAGCAGCCCAGGGACTAGGGCTGATACGCAGTATTTT	CASSPGTRADTQYF